These 5 T cell receptor beta chains were sequenced from one sample in a study of T-cell memory formation after mild COVID-19. TCRdb independently ran MiXCR on the 5' RACE reads; one entry per CDR3 protein. This sample has about 90,000 distinct CDR3 sequences, with around 13% found just once. The specimen was PBMCs or a T cell subset sorted from them (not recorded which). The receptors were sampled from an adult woman who had mild COVID-19 (a few samples of this study predate the infection). Cell type and time point are not known.

This clonotype has just a few counts. V gene TRBV20-1 combines with J gene TRBJ2-5, with D perhaps TRBD1 or TRBD2 (6 bases each). The germline V and J ends were trimmed by 1 base and 1 base, with 25 bases remaining between them. This CDR3 spans 19 amino acids. CDR1 is DFQATT, CDR2 SNEGSKA, per germline (reference sequence). Here the CDR3 DNA reads TGCAGTGCTAGAGGGGAGACGGGGGCTTCGATATCATCCCAAGAGACCCAGTACTTC. Protein sequence: CSARGETGASISSQETQYF.

The table lists this clonotype with many counts. This chain joins TRBV9 and TRBJ2-1; a weak D match, TRBD2 (6 bases). Per the germline V gene, CDR1 is SGDLS and CDR2 is YYNGEE. V lost 0 bases and J lost 6, with 7 bases in between. There are 13 residues in the CDR3. The DNA for the CDR3 is TGTGCCAGCAGCGTAGAGACTAGCAATGAGCAGTTCTTC. It yields the protein CASSVETSNEQFF.

J is TRBJ2-7 and V is TRBV7-9; D is unclear. The germline V gene encodes CDR1 SEHNR and CDR2 FQNEAQ (reference sequence). The ends were cut back, 3 bases at V and 7 bases at J, with 10 bases in the middle. The CDR3 sequence is 12 residues long. CDR3 sequence reads: CASSFQTWEQYF. The CDR3 bases are TGTGCCAGCAGCTTCCAAACGTGGGAGCAGTACTTC.

This clonotype was seen a few times. The genes are TRBV6-5 and TRBJ2-2; TRBD2 agrees at 8 bases. This CDR3 contains 16 residues. Germline V gives CDR1 MNHEY, CDR2 SVGAGI. The junction had 5 bases not matched to a gene; V was cut back by 1 base and J by 4 bases. CDR3: CASSYLREVSTGELFF. The CDR3 DNA is TGTGCCAGCAGTTACTTGCGGGAGGTTAGCACCGGGGAGCTGTTTTTT.

In its sample, this clonotype was seen a few times. The chain combines TRBV29-1 with TRBJ2-5, with 8 bases matching TRBD1. Trimming took 3 bases from V and 1 from J; bases not matched to a gene: 1. The CDR3 runs to 13 residues. Germline CDR1 SQVTM, CDR2 ANQGSEA. The CDR3 is CSVDGQGQETQYF. The CDR3 coding sequence is TGCAGCGTTGATGGACAGGGCCAAGAGACCCAGTACTTC.